What follows are 8 T cell receptor beta chains derived from one specimen sequenced in a study of blood T cell repertoires in COVID-19. Assay used: immunoSEQ multiplex PCR; TCRdb lists only in-frame clones, some missing. The sample yields approximately 220,000 clones, around 82% seen once. The sample was peripheral blood. Every receptor here comes from a woman in her 30s who had recovered from COVID-19.

The V gene is TRBV5-1, the J gene TRBJ1-5; the match to TRBD1 covers 9 bases. This CDR3 has 14 residues. Germline assignment: CDR1 SGHRS and CDR2 YFSETQ. V gave up 3 bases and J gave up 9 bases; unmatched junction bases: 7. CDR3 protein: CASSSGQGSSPQHF. DNA of the CDR3: TGCGCCAGCAGCTCGGGACAGGGCTCTTCGCCCCAGCATTTT.

The rearrangement joins TRBV28 to TRBJ2-2, with D possibly matching TRBD2 (5 bases). With 6 bases removed from V and 2 bases from J, the gap between germline ends came to 13 bases. Germline CDR1 reads MDHEN; CDR2 reads SYDVKM. The CDR3 is 15 residues long. CDR3 sequence reads: CASSPGNLNTGELFF. The CDR3 region has the DNA TGTGCCAGCAGCCCCGGGAACCTCAACACCGGGGAGCTGTTTTTT.

The gene calls are TRBV7-9 and TRBJ2-3; 8 nucleotides agree with TRBD2. The germline CDR1 and CDR2 sequences are SEHNR and FQNEAQ (reference sequence). The CDR3 runs 16 residues. After removal of 2 bases from V and 1 base from J, the junction contained 5 bases not matched to a gene. CDR3 sequence: CASSLSVTSGTDTQYF. CDR3 coding DNA: TGTGCCAGCAGCTTATCTGTGACTAGCGGCACAGATACGCAGTATTTT.

The rearrangement uses TRBV3-1 (or the pseudogene TRBV3-2) and TRBJ1-6; 8 nucleotides agree with TRBD1. CDR1 is LGHDT and CDR2 is YNNKEL in the germline V gene (reference sequence). The CDR3 consists of 15 residues. J was trimmed by 7 bases and V by 4 bases; bases with no gene match: 6. This CDR3 reads CASSPQGEGNSPLHF. In nucleotides, the CDR3 is TGTGCCAGCAGCCCACAGGGGGAGGGGAATTCACCCCTCCACTTT.

V gene TRBV11-2 combines with J gene TRBJ2-5; 9 bases agree with TRBD1. J gave up 4 bases and V 0 bases, and 6 bases lay outside the gene matches. Germline-derived CDR1 and CDR2 are SGHAT and FQNNGV. The CDR3 totals 16 residues. The CDR3 coding sequence is TGTGCCAGCAGCTTAGATCTGTGGACAGGGGTAGAGACCCAGTACTTC. Protein product: CASSLDLWTGVETQYF.

This sequence joins TRBV27 and TRBJ1-2; 7 nucleotides align to TRBD1. The V gene end was trimmed by 8 bases and the J gene end by 1 base; junction bases not matched to a gene: 7. The CDR3 contains 14 residues. Germline assignment: CDR1 MNHEY and CDR2 SMNVEV (reference sequence). In DNA, the CDR3 is TGTGCCAGCGGGGGGACAGACCTTAACTATGGCTACACCTTC. Amino acid sequence: CASGGTDLNYGYTF.

The J gene is TRBJ2-3, the V gene TRBV4-1; 8 positions match TRBD2. From germline, CDR1 is MGHRA and CDR2 YSYEKL. The V gene end was trimmed by 7 bases and the J gene end by 0 bases; junction bases not matched to a gene: 3. CDR3 length equals 14 residues. For the CDR3, the DNA is TGCGCCAGCAAAGCTAGCGGGAGCACAGATACGCAGTATTTT. Protein: CASKASGSTDTQYF.

A single count supports this clone. The rearrangement uses TRBV9 and TRBJ1-2, with TRBD1 matching 9 bases. The CDR3 runs to 15 residues. V shed 2 bases, J shed 4 bases, and the junction held 6 bases outside the gene matches. The germline V gene encodes CDR1 SGDLS and CDR2 YYNGEE. DNA of the CDR3: TGTGCCAGCAGCGTTCCGGGACAGGGTGCCTATGGCTACACCTTC. Its translation is CASSVPGQGAYGYTF.